This T cell receptor beta chain emerged from a study of blood T cell repertoires in COVID-19. The wider study: Both acute and convalescent COVID-19 samples were obtained from the United States, Italy and Spain. From T cells, B-cell-depleted T cells, or PBMCs came the material, which was cDNA or gDNA.

The cohort comprised adults aged 18 to 89 years residing in about two dozen US areas. Clinical histories supplied by participants themselves formed the basis of cohort assignment. Germline V gives CDR1 SGHAT, CDR2 FQNNGV. The CDR3 sequence is 13 residues long. Trimming left V 0 bases short and J 6 bases short, with 6 bases between. Assay: immunoSEQ multiplex PCR; the TCRdb copy retains only in-frame clones and omits some. The repertoire consists of about 260,000 clones, with around four fifths occurring once and the leading ten covering around 3.9%. The clonotype was recovered from a young man with acute COVID-19. Sequences were obtained from PBMCs or T cells enriched from blood (not recorded which). The J gene is TRBJ2-1, the V gene TRBV11-2; D is undetermined. The CDR3 DNA reads TGTGCCAGCAGCTTAGATCTCGTCAATGAGCAGTTCTTC. It specifies CASSLDLVNEQFF. Complete variable domain (other parts from reference TRBV11-2 and TRBJ2-1): EAGVAQSPRYKIIEKRQSVAFWCNPISGHATLYWYQQILGQGPKLLIQFQNNGVVDDSQLPKDRFSAERLKGVDSTLKIQPAKLEDSAVYLCASSLDLVNEQFFGPGTRLTVL.